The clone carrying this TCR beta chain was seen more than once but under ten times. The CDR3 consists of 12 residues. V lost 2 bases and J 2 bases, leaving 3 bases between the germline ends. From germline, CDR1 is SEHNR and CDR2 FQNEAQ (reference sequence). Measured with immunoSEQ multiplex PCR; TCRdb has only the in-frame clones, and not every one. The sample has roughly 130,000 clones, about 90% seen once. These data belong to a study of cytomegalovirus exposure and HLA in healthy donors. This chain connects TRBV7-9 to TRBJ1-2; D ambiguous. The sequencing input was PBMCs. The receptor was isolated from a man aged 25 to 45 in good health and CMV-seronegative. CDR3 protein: CASSLPNYGYTF. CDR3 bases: TGTGCCAGCAGCTTACCGAACTATGGCTACACCTTC.